This T cell receptor beta chain was observed in a study of blood T cells in healthy people across ages. Alongside a J-beta primer mix, a sample-barcoded 5' primer served in a second PCR lasting roughly 6 to 11 cycles. TCRdb fed the 5' RACE reads into MiXCR, producing one record per CDR3 protein. The table shows about 570,000 distinct CDR3 sequences, with approximately 27% occurring only once. Germline CDR1 is SQVTM and CDR2 is ANQGSEA. CDR3 length equals 13 residues. Trimming stripped 5 bases from V and 2 bases from J, with 13 bases between. Peripheral blood samples of 9.5 to 10 milliliters were drawn from each donor. Overall study findings and caveats: TCR beta diversity, measured per million T cells, fell in a roughly linear way with age. Unknown donor CMV status possibly confounded expanded clonotype changes. What prevented conclusive comparison of naive and antigen-experienced cells was that PBMCs were unsorted.

As regards this clonotype: Its target is unknown.

The sequencing input was blood. The chain recombines TRBV29-1 with TRBJ2-7, with a tentative D call TRBD2 (6 bases). This receptor was identified in a woman aged 70-85 years in good health. CDR3 sequence reads: CSVWGTDAYEQYF. In DNA form, the CDR3 reads TGCAGCGTTTGGGGGACTGATGCCTACGAGCAGTACTTC.